The TCR beta chain under discussion was sequenced for a study of cytomegalovirus exposure and HLA in healthy donors. Notes on this clone: Its antigen is undetermined.

The CDR3 totals 14 residues. V was shortened by 3 bases and J by 0 bases, with 9 bases between the two germline ends. Germline V gene data show CDR1 as SGDLS and CDR2 as YYNGEE. Study outcomes and limitations: Sequencing artifact likely explains a cluster of highly shared sequence variants. Among the CMV-associated chains, a few were confirmed in vitro as specific for CMV antigens.

Primers: 60 Vbeta forward and 13 Jbeta reverse. Produced via immunoSEQ multiplex PCR; TCRdb's table is partial and in-frame only. The sample has about 130,000 clones, 65% to 85% seen once. The chain is built from TRBV9 and TRBJ1-1; D possibly corresponds to TRBD1 (5 bases). The sequenced sample was PBMCs. The TCR originated in a man between 18 and 35 years old in good health and CMV-seropositive. CDR3 region: CASSGQTMNTEAFF. CDR3 bases: TGTGCCAGCAGCGGACAGACCATGAACACTGAAGCTTTCTTT.